The 19 T cell receptor beta chains in this list originate from one sample, sequenced in a study of technical replicates of blood from a few donors. Sequencing used immunoSEQ multiplex PCR; TCRdb keeps in-frame clones, though not all of them. The top ten clones hold under 0.5% of a sample with tens of thousands of clones, 91% of them seen once. Input material: T cells isolated from PBMCs. The receptors stem from a human donor in good health.

The rearrangement links TRBV7-7 to TRBJ2-1, with TRBD1 matching over 10 bases. The germline V gene encodes CDR1 SSHAT and CDR2 FNYEAQ (reference sequence). Trimming cost V 2 bases and J 8 bases; bases outside gene matches: 12. The CDR3 extends over 17 amino acids. CDR3 DNA sequence: TGTGCCAGCAGCTTAAATTTTCGAGGACAGGGGGTCCATGAGCAGTTCTTC. It specifies CASSLNFRGQGVHEQFF.

V usage is TRBV19 and J usage is TRBJ1-2; D might be TRBD1 (5 bases). Trimming removed 7 bases at V and 4 bases at J, with 19 bases between. CDR3 size: 15 residues. From germline, CDR1 is LNHDA and CDR2 SQIVND (reference sequence). The CDR3 region has the DNA TGTGCCAGTACCCCTCGACAGTCCGGCGGCTATGGCTACACCTTC. Translated: CASTPRQSGGYGYTF.

V gene TRBV6-1 combines with J gene TRBJ1-1; a possible D gene is TRBD1 (5 bases). Germline CDR1 reads MNHNS; CDR2 reads SASEGT. Trimming shortened V by 6 bases and J by 0 bases, and 8 bases separated the two germline ends. The CDR3 length is 13 residues. CDR3 protein: CASRVGVNTEAFF. The CDR3 nucleotides read TGTGCCAGCAGGGTAGGGGTGAACACTGAAGCTTTCTTT.

The chain carries TRBV7-3 and TRBJ2-1; D is perhaps TRBD2 (5 bases). Trimming stripped 0 bases from V and 0 bases from J, with 9 bases between. The CDR3 has 16 amino acids. Germline loops: CDR1 SGHTA, CDR2 FQGTGA. The DNA for the CDR3 is TGTGCCAGCAGCTTAACGTTTAGCGCCTCCTACAATGAGCAGTTCTTC. Amino acids: CASSLTFSASYNEQFF.

V and J are TRBV28 and TRBJ2-7, with 7 bases aligning to TRBD2. The V gene end was trimmed by 5 bases and the J gene end by 2 bases; junction bases not matched to a gene: 9. Germline CDR1 reads MDHEN; CDR2 reads SYDVKM. The length of the CDR3 is 15 residues. The CDR3 reads CASSTGLRTPYEQYF. The CDR3 bases are TGTGCCAGCAGTACGGGACTACGTACTCCCTACGAGCAGTACTTC.

The J gene is TRBJ2-3, the V gene TRBV7-6, with TRBD1 matching over 10 bases. This CDR3 spans 14 amino acids. Per the germline V gene, CDR1 is SGHVS and CDR2 is FNYEAQ. V was pared by 6 bases and J by 2 bases, with 2 bases of the junction left unmatched. The CDR3: CASSDRGHTDTQYF. The DNA for the CDR3 is TGTGCCAGCAGTGACAGGGGGCACACAGATACGCAGTATTTT.

The chain is built from TRBV6-1 and TRBJ2-7, with 9 positions matching TRBD1. CDR1 MNHNS and CDR2 SASEGT come from the germline V gene. After removal of 4 bases from V and 0 bases from J, the junction contained 7 bases not matched to a gene. This CDR3 has 16 amino acids. The CDR3 DNA reads TGTGCCAGCAGTGCAGTACAGGGGGCCTTCTCCTACGAGCAGTACTTC. It is translated as CASSAVQGAFSYEQYF.

This chain uses TRBV10-3 with TRBJ1-1; D uncertain. Germline V lookup: CDR1 ENHRY, CDR2 SYGVKD. The CDR3 has 13 amino acids. V was cut by 6 bases and J by 2 bases, with 10 bases left in between. In DNA form, the CDR3 reads TGTGCCATCAGCATCGCAGGTAACACTGAAGCTTTCTTT. It encodes CAISIAGNTEAFF.

V usage is TRBV5-5 and J usage is TRBJ1-4, with 9 bases matching TRBD1. Germline V CDR1 and CDR2: SGHKS, YYEKEE (reference sequence). CDR3 size: 15 residues. The V gene end was trimmed by 0 bases and the J gene end by 8 bases; junction bases not matched to a gene: 5. CDR3 amino acids: CASSLERTGEEKLFF. The CDR3 nucleotides are TGTGCCAGCAGCTTGGAGAGGACAGGGGAGGAAAAACTGTTTTTT. Full variable domain (rest looked up from reference TRBV5-5 and TRBJ1-4): DAGVTQSPTHLIKTRGQQVTLRCSPISGHKSVSWYQQVLGQGPQFIFQYYEKEERGRGNFPDRFSARQFPNYSSELNVNALLLGDSALYLCASSLERTGEEKLFFGSGTQLSVL.

This clone appeared a single time. This chain uses TRBV2 with TRBJ1-5; D is unresolved. CDR1 is SNHLY, CDR2 FYNNEI, per germline. The V end lost 2 bases, the J end lost 4 bases, and 9 bases lay between the germline ends. This CDR3 is built from 14 residues. CDR3 coding DNA: TGTGCCAGCAGTGAATTCAGAGGTAATCAGCCCCAGCATTTT. It encodes CASSEFRGNQPQHF.

The rearrangement uses TRBV11-3 and TRBJ2-1, with 10 bases matching TRBD2. Germline V gives CDR1 SGHNT, CDR2 YENEEA. This CDR3 is built from 15 residues. The trim removed 6 bases at V and 5 bases at J, leaving 7 bases unmatched. The CDR3 here is CASRPSGRNHNEQFF. The DNA for the CDR3 is TGTGCCAGCAGACCTAGCGGGAGAAACCACAATGAGCAGTTCTTC. Complete variable domain (other parts from reference TRBV11-3 and TRBJ2-1): EAGVVQSPRYKIIEKKQPVAFWCNPISGHNTLYWYLQNLGQGPELLIRYENEEAVDDSQLPKDRFSAERLKGVDSTLKIQPAELGDSAVYLCASRPSGRNHNEQFFGPGTRLTVL.

The V call is TRBV30, the J call TRBJ2-7, with D possibly TRBD2 on 5 matching bases. Trimming left V 2 bases short and J 3 bases short, with 17 bases between. CDR1 GTSNPN and CDR2 SVGIG come from the germline V gene (reference sequence). This CDR3 comprises 15 residues. CDR3 nucleotides: TGTGCCTGGAGTTTCGGGGTCGCGAGGTTCTACGAGCAGTACTTC. Its protein product is CAWSFGVARFYEQYF. The full variable domain, its missing parts supplied by reference TRBV30 and TRBJ2-7, is SQTIHQWPATLVQPVGSPLSLECTVEGTSNPNLYWYRQAAGRGLQLLFYSVGIGQISSEVPQNLSASRPQDRQFILSSKKLLLSDSGFYLCAWSFGVARFYEQYFGPGTRLTVT.

The rearrangement uses TRBV27 and TRBJ2-7; TRBD1 might be the D (6 bases). CDR3 length equals 11 residues. The V gene lost 10 bases and the J gene lost 2 bases, with 9 bases spanning the gap. Germline values: CDR1 MNHEY, CDR2 SMNVEV (reference sequence). The CDR3 spells CATGHPYEQYF. As DNA, the CDR3 is TGTGCCACGGGACATCCCTACGAGCAGTACTTC.

This chain uses TRBV4-3 with TRBJ2-1; no definite D call. The length of the CDR3 is 12 residues. Germline V gene sequence: CDR1 LGHNA, CDR2 YSLEER. V was shortened by 1 base and J by 14 bases, with 12 bases between the two germline ends. This CDR3 reads CASSQVPAVKFF. Written as DNA, the CDR3 is TGCGCCAGCAGCCAAGTCCCCGCAGTAAAGTTCTTC.

This chain uses TRBV11-3 with TRBJ2-5; 9 bases match TRBD1. The CDR3 runs to 15 residues. The trim removed 3 bases at V and 0 bases at J, leaving 2 bases unmatched. Germline assignment: CDR1 SGHNT and CDR2 YENEEA. In nucleotides, the CDR3 is TGTGCCAGCAGCTTGGGACAGGGCTACCAAGAGACCCAGTACTTC. This sequence encodes CASSLGQGYQETQYF.

This chain connects TRBV27 to TRBJ2-7, with 10 bases fitting TRBD1. Germline CDR1 is MNHEY and CDR2 is SMNVEV (reference sequence). J gave up 5 bases and V 4 bases, and 5 bases lay outside the gene matches. CDR3 length equals 14 residues. As DNA, the CDR3 is TGTGCCAGCAGTTACCGGGACAGGGGAAACGAGCAGTACTTC. Amino acid sequence: CASSYRDRGNEQYF.

This clone occurred once. The J gene is TRBJ1-1, the V gene TRBV4-3; 9 bases are a match to TRBD1. CDR1 and CDR2 (germline): LGHNA, YSLEER. V shed 0 bases, J shed 5 bases, and the junction held 4 bases outside the gene matches. This CDR3 region has 15 residues. CDR3: CASSQEMGQGTEAFF. The CDR3 nucleotides are TGCGCCAGCAGCCAAGAGATGGGACAGGGTACTGAAGCTTTCTTT.

The gene calls are TRBV2 and TRBJ2-3, with a weak D call TRBD2 (6 bases). Per germline, CDR1 SNHLY and CDR2 FYNNEI. V gave up 5 bases and J gave up 5 bases, with 14 bases separating them. The CDR3 length is 14 residues. The CDR3 spells CASSPTLGGDTQYF. DNA of the CDR3: TGTGCCAGCAGTCCGACACTCGGGGGAGATACGCAGTATTTT.

J is TRBJ1-1 and V is TRBV18; D uncertain. The germline CDR1 and CDR2 sequences are KGHSH and LQKENI. The germline V and J ends were trimmed by 3 bases and 0 bases, with 11 bases remaining between them. This CDR3 has 15 residues. This CDR3 is CASSPLEFLNTEAFF. The CDR3 region has the DNA TGTGCCAGCTCACCCCTGGAGTTTCTGAACACTGAAGCTTTCTTT.